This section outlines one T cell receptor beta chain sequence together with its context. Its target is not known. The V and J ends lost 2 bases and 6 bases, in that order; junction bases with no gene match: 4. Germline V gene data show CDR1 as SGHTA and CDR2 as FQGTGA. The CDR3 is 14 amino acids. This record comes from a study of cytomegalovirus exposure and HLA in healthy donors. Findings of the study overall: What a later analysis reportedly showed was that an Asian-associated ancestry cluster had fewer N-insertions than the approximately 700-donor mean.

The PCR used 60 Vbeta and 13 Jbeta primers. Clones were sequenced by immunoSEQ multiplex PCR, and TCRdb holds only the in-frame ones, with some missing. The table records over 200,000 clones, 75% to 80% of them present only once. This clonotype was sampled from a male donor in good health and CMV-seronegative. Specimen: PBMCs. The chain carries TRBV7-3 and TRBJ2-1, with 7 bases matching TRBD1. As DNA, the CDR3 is TGTGCCAGCAGCTTACGATACAGGGGCAATGAGCAGTTCTTC. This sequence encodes CASSLRYRGNEQFF.